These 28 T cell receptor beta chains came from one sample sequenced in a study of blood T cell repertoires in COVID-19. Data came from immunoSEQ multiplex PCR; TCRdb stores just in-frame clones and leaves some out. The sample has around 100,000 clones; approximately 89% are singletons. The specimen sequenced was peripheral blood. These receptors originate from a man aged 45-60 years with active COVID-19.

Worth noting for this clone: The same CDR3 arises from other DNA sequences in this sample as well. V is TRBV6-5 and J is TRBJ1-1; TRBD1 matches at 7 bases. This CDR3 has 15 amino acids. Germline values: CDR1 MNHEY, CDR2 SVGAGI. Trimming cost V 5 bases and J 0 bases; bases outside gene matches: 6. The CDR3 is CASSRDSSMNTEAFF. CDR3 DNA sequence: TGTGCCAGCAGTCGGGACAGCTCTATGAACACTGAAGCTTTCTTT.

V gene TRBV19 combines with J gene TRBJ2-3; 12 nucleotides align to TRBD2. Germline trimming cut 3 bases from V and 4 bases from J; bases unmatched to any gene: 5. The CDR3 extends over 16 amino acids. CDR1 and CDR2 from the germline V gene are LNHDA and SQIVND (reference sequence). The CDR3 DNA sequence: TGTGCCAGTAGTATTCGGACTAGCGGGGCTTCAGATACGCAGTATTTT. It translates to CASSIRTSGASDTQYF.

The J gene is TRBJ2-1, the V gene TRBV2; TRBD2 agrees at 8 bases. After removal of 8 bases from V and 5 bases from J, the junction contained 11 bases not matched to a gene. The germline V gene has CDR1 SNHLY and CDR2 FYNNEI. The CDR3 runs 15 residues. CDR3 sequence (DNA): TGTGCCAGCTGGCCGGGACTAGTATCCCACAATGAGCAGTTCTTC. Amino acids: CASWPGLVSHNEQFF.

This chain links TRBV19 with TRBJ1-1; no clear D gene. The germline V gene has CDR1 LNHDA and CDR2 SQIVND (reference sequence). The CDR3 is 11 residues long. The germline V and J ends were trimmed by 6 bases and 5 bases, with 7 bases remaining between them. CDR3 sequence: CASRARTEAFF. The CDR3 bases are TGTGCCAGTAGGGCGCGGACTGAAGCTTTCTTT.

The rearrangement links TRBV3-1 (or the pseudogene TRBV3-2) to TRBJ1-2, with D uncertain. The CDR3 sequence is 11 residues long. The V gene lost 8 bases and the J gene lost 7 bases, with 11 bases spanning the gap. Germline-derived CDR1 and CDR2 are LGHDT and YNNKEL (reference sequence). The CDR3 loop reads CASWSLGGYTF. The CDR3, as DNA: TGTGCCAGCTGGTCGCTCGGTGGCTACACCTTC.

The CDR3 nucleotides read TGTGCCAGCAGCTTAGAAGTCCTCCCAACAGGCTATGGCTACACCTTC. Encoded protein: CASSLEVLPTGYGYTF. This sequence joins TRBV7-9 and TRBJ1-2, with a possible D match to TRBD1 (5 bases). The V end lost 1 base, the J end lost 4 bases, and 16 bases lay between the germline ends. CDR1 SEHNR and CDR2 FQNEAQ come from the germline V gene (reference sequence). There are 16 residues in the CDR3.

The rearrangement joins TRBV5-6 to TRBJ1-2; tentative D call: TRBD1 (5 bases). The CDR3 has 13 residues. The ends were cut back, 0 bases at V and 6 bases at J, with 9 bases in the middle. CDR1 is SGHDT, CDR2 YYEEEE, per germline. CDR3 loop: CASSLGAGNGYTF. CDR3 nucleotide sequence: TGTGCCAGCAGCTTGGGGGCAGGGAATGGCTACACCTTC.

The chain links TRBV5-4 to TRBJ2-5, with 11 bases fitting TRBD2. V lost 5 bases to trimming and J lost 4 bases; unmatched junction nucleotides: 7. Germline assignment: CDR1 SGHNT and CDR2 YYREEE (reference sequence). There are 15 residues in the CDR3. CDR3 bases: TGTGCCAGCAGTATCGTAGCGGGGGGGCCAGAGACCCAGTACTTC. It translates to CASSIVAGGPETQYF.

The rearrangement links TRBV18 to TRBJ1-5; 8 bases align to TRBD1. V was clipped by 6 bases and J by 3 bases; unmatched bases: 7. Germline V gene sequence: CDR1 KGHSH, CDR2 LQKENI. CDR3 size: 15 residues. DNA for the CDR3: TGTGCCAGCTCCCAAGGACAGGGTTCCAATCAGCCCCAGCATTTT. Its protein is CASSQGQGSNQPQHF.

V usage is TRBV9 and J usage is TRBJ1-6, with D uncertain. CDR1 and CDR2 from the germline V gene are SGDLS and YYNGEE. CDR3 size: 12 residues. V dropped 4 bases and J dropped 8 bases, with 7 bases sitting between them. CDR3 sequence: CASSPDDSPLHF. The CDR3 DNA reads TGTGCCAGCAGCCCAGATGATTCACCCCTCCACTTT.

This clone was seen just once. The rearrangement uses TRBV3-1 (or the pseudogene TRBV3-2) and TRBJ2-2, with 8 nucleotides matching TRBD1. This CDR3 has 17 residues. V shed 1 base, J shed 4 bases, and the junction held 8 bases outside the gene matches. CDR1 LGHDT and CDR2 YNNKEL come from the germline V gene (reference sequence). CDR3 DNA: TGTGCCAGCAGCCAAGGCGGATGGGACAGGATCACCGGGGAGCTGTTTTTT. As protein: CASSQGGWDRITGELFF.

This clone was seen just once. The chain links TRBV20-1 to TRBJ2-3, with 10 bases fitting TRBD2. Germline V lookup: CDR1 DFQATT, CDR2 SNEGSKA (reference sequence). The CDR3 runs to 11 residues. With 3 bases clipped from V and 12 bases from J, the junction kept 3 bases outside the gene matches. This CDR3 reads CSASIAGGQYF. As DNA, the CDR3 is TGCAGTGCTAGTATAGCGGGAGGACAGTATTTT.

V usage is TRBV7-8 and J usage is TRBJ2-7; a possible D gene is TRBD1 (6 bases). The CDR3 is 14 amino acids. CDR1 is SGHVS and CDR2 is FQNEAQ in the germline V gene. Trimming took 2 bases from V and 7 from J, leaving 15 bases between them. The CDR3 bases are TGTGCCAGCAGCTTAAGGGCAGGGCAGGGGGAGCAGTACTTC. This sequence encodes CASSLRAGQGEQYF.

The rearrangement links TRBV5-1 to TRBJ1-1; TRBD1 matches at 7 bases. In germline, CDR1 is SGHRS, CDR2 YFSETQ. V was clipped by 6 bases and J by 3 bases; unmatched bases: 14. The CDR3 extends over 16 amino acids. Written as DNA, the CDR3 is TGCGCCAGCACCCTCGAGCGGCCTGGGACAGACACTGAAGCTTTCTTT. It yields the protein CASTLERPGTDTEAFF.

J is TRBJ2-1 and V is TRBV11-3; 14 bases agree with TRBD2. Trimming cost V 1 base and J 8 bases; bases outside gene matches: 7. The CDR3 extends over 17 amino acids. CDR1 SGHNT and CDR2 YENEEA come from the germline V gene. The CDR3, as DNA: TGTGCCAGCAGCTTAGGGACCGGGACTAGCGGGAGCTATGAGCAGTTCTTC. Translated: CASSLGTGTSGSYEQFF.

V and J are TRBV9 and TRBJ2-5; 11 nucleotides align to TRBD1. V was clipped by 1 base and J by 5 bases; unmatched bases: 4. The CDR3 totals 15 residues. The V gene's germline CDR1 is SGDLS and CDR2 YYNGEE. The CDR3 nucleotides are TGTGCCAGCAGCGTACGCGGACAGGGGGCGGAGACCCAGTACTTC. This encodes CASSVRGQGAETQYF.

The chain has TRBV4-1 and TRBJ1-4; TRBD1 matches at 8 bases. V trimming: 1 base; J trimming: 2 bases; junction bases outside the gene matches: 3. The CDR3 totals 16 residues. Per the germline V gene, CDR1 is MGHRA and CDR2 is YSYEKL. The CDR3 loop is CASSQVAGGTNEKLFF. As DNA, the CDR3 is TGCGCCAGCAGCCAAGTTGCAGGGGGCACTAATGAAAAACTGTTTTTT.

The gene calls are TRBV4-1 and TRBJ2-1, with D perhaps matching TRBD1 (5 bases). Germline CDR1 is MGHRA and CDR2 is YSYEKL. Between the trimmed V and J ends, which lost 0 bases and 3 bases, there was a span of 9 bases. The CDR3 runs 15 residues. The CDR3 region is CASSQETANYNEQFF. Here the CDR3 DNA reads TGCGCCAGCAGCCAAGAGACAGCTAACTACAATGAGCAGTTCTTC.

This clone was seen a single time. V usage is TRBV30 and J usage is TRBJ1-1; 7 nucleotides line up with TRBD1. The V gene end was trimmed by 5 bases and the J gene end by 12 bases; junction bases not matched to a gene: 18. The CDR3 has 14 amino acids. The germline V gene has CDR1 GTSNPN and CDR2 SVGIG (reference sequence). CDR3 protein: CAWDQGGISFQTFF. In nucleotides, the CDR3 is TGTGCCTGGGACCAGGGGGGAATAAGCTTTCAGACTTTCTTT.

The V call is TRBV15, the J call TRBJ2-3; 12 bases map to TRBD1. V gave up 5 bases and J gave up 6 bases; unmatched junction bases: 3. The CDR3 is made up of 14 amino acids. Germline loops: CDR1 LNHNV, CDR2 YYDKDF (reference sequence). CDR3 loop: CATSRDRGPDTQYF. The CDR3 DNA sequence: TGTGCCACCAGCCGGGACAGGGGGCCGGATACGCAGTATTTT.

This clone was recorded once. As DNA, the CDR3 is TGTGCCAGCAGCCGGACAGGGGTTTATGGCTACACCTTC. Its translation: CASSRTGVYGYTF. The rearrangement links TRBV14 to TRBJ1-2; 9 bases map to TRBD1. The CDR3 extends over 13 amino acids. Per the germline V gene, CDR1 is SGHDN and CDR2 is FVKESK. V lost 4 bases, J lost 5 bases, and 2 bases stayed unmatched.

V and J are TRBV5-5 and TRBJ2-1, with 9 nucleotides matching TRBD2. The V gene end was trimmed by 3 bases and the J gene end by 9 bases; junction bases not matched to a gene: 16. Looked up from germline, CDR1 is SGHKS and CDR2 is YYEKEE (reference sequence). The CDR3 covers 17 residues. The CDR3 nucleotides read TGTGCCAGCAGCTCGGATGTCGGCGGGGGGGCCGAGGTTGAGCAGTTCTTC. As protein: CASSSDVGGGAEVEQFF.

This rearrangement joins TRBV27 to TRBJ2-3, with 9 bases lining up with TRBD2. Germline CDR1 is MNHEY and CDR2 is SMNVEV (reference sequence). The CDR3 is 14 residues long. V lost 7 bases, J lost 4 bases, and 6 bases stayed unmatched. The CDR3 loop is CASMKREVSDTQYF. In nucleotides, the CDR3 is TGTGCCAGCATGAAGCGGGAGGTTTCAGATACGCAGTATTTT.

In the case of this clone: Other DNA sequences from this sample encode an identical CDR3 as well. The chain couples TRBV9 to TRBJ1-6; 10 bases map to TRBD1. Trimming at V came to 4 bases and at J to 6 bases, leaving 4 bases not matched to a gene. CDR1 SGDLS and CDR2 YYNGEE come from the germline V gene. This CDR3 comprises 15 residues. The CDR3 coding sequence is TGTGCCAGCAGCCCCCGGGACAGGGGTAATTCACCCCTCCACTTT. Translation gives CASSPRDRGNSPLHF.

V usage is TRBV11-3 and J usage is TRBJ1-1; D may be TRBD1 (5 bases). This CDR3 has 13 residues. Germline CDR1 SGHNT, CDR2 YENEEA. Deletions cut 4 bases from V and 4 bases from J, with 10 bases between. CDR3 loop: CASSSIQGTEAFF. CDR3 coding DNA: TGTGCCAGCAGCTCAATCCAGGGCACTGAAGCTTTCTTT.

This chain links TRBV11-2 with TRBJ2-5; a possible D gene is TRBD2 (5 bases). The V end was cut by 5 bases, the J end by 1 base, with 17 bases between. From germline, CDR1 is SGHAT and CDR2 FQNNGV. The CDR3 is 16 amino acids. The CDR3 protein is CASSPSPFGLQETQYF. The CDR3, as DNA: TGTGCCAGCAGCCCATCTCCCTTCGGACTCCAAGAGACCCAGTACTTC.

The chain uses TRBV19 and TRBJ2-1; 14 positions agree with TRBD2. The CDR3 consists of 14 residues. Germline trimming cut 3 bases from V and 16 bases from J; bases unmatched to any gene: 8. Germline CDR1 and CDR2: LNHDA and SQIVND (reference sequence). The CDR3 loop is CASSIGTSGSTGFF. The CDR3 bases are TGTGCCAGTAGTATTGGGACTAGCGGGAGTACGGGCTTCTTC.

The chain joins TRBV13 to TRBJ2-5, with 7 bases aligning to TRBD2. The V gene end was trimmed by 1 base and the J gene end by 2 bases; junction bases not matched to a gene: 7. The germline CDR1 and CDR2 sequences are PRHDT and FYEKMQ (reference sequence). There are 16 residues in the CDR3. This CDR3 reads CASSLVGASGQETQYF. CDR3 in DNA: TGTGCCAGCAGCTTAGTAGGGGCTAGCGGACAAGAGACCCAGTACTTC. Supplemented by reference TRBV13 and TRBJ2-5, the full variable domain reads AAGVIQSPRHLIKEKRETATLKCYPIPRHDTVYWYQQGPGQDPQFLISFYEKMQSDKGSIPDRFSAQQFSDYHSELNMSSLELGDSALYFCASSLVGASGQETQYFGPGTRLLVL.